This entry features one T cell receptor beta chain sequence. This record comes from a study of blood T cell repertoires in COVID-19. Assignments of participants to cohorts depended upon their own reported clinical history. Donors in Cohort 3 counted as recovered after two negative PCRs, clearance, or symptom resolution. CDR3 length: 18 residues. Per germline, CDR1 SNHLY and CDR2 FYNNEI. V lost 6 bases, J lost 7 bases, and 16 bases stayed unmatched. As handled by the study authors: Amplification of reference gene primers was used by the study to estimate nucleated cell counts. Profiling relied on immunoSEQ multiplex PCR, and the TCRdb table lists in-frame clones only, not all of them. The V and J calls and clone size are taken from that table; D and trimming were inferred from the DNA. The table lists more than 300,000 clones, roughly nine tenths of them singletons.

The source is a woman aged 30 to 39 who had recovered from COVID-19. The chain joins TRBV2 to TRBJ1-4; 11 bases map to TRBD1. The sequenced sample consisted of PBMCs or T cells enriched from blood (not recorded which). This CDR3 reads CASRLRTGGLRVVEKLFF. The CDR3 DNA is TGTGCCAGCAGGTTGCGGACAGGGGGCTTGAGGGTCGTTGAAAAACTGTTTTTT.